These 3 T cell receptor beta chains originate from one sample sequenced in a study of T cell repertoires in ileal Crohn's disease. TCRdb's copy holds only in-frame clones and misses some; the assay was immunoSEQ multiplex PCR. The sample consists of some 3,400 clones, approximately 91% of them appearing once. Source material: ileal tissue. Source of these receptors: an adult with Crohn's disease.

V and J are TRBV5-4 and TRBJ2-5, with 8 bases identical to TRBD2. The ends lost 3 bases at V and 5 bases at J; junction bases unmatched: 6. The CDR3 contains 14 residues. The V gene's germline CDR1 is SGHNT and CDR2 YYREEE (reference sequence). The CDR3 nucleotides read TGTGCCAGCAGCTCAGGACTAGCAGCCGAGACCCAGTACTTC. Its protein product is CASSSGLAAETQYF.

The rearrangement uses TRBV5-1 and TRBJ2-7; no firm D call. V lost 0 bases and J lost 6, with 10 bases in between. This CDR3 spans 13 amino acids. Germline V lookup: CDR1 SGHRS, CDR2 YFSETQ. Written as DNA, the CDR3 is TGCGCCAGCAGCTTGGACAGCCCTACCGAGCAGTACTTC. Amino acids: CASSLDSPTEQYF.

This sequence joins TRBV28 and TRBJ1-1; D is undetermined. Trimming took 8 bases from V and 4 from J, leaving 17 bases between them. The germline CDR1 and CDR2 sequences are MDHEN and SYDVKM. This CDR3 is 14 amino acids long. CDR3 DNA: TGTGCCAGCCTGGTGAGTCGAGGTTTCACTGAAGCTTTCTTT. Protein product: CASLVSRGFTEAFF. Based on the CDR3 plus reference TRBV28 and TRBJ1-1, the full variable domain is DVKVTQSSRYLVKRTGEKVFLECVQDMDHENMFWYRQDPGLGLRLIYFSYDVKMKEKGDIPEGYSVSREKKERFSLILESASTNQTSMYLCASLVSRGFTEAFFGQGTRLTVV.